Presented here are 15 T cell receptor beta chains from one specimen sequenced in a study of Ad26.COV2.S vaccination and SARS-CoV-2 variants. Sequencing used immunoSEQ multiplex PCR; TCRdb keeps in-frame clones, though not all of them. Of about 350,000 clones in the sample, around 88% were seen once. Regarding treatment: about 20 received Ad26.COV2.S at low or high dose, single or two shots; roughly five received placebo; per-sample allocation not given. Sampling was done on day 63 after the first vaccine or placebo injection. Sequences were derived from peripheral blood, sampled in a trial of Ad26.COV2.S vaccine versus placebo. All receptors come from a person aged 18-65 years who received the Ad26.COV2.S COVID-19 vaccine or a placebo.

The chain has TRBV19 and TRBJ2-7; possibly TRBD2 for D (5 bases). Germline V gene sequence: CDR1 LNHDA, CDR2 SQIVND (reference sequence). V was shortened by 6 bases and J by 2 bases, with 14 bases between the two germline ends. There are 14 residues in the CDR3. Here the CDR3 DNA reads TGTGCCAGTAGCGCAACGGGGAGTACCTACGAGCAGTACTTC. Translated: CASSATGSTYEQYF.

This rearrangement joins TRBV5-6 to TRBJ1-6; TRBD1 is a possible D gene (5 bases). Germline V CDR1 and CDR2: SGHDT, YYEEEE. Trimming cost V 0 bases and J 1 base, with 8 bases left between them. The CDR3 is 16 residues long. CDR3 residues: CASSLVGGSYNSPLHF. DNA of the CDR3: TGTGCCAGCAGCTTGGTGGGGGGATCCTATAATTCACCCCTCCACTTT.

This sequence joins TRBV7-2 and TRBJ2-7; perhaps TRBD1 as D (6 bases). Trimming removed 1 base at V and 4 bases at J, with 17 bases between. This CDR3 spans 16 amino acids. The germline V gene encodes CDR1 SGHTA and CDR2 FQGNSA. The CDR3: CASSLGPGQGGYEQYF. CDR3 DNA sequence: TGTGCCAGCAGCTTAGGTCCGGGACAAGGGGGATACGAGCAGTACTTC. The whole variable domain, filled in from reference TRBV7-2 and TRBJ2-7, reads GAGVSQSPSNKVTEKGKDVELRCDPISGHTALYWYRQSLGQGLEFLIYFQGNSAPDKSGLPSDRFSAERTGGSVSTLTIQRTQQEDSAVYLCASSLGPGQGGYEQYFGPGTRLTVT.

DNA of the CDR3: TGTGCCAGCAGCCCAAGACAGGGCCTCACTTATACGCAGTATTTT. It codes for CASSPRQGLTYTQYF. J is TRBJ2-3 and V is TRBV7-2; 7 bases are shared with TRBD1. CDR1 SGHTA and CDR2 FQGNSA come from the germline V gene. The CDR3 runs to 15 residues. The trim removed 5 bases at V and 7 bases at J, leaving 12 bases unmatched.

This sequence joins TRBV11-1 and TRBJ2-1; D possibly matches TRBD1 or TRBD2 (5 bases each). Between the trimmed V and J ends, which lost 5 bases and 7 bases, there was a span of 15 bases. Germline-derived CDR1 and CDR2 are SGHAT and FQDESV (reference sequence). This CDR3 contains 14 residues. CDR3 loop: CASSVRIGTNEQFF. The CDR3 bases are TGTGCCAGCAGCGTTCGGATTGGGACGAATGAGCAGTTCTTC.

V gene TRBV6-4 combines with J gene TRBJ2-7, with D possibly matching TRBD2 (6 bases). CDR1 and CDR2 (germline): MRHNA, SNTAGT. V lost 8 bases, J lost 3 bases, and 20 bases lay in between. The CDR3 consists of 15 residues. Here the CDR3 DNA reads TGTGCCAGCTCGATAGATAGGGACTCCCTCTACGAGCAGTACTTC. Protein sequence: CASSIDRDSLYEQYF.

The V gene is TRBV7-3, the J gene TRBJ2-3; D perhaps matches TRBD2 (6 bases). CDR3 length: 16 amino acids. Trimming shortened V by 4 bases and J by 4 bases, and 18 bases separated the two germline ends. Per the germline V gene, CDR1 is SGHTA and CDR2 is FQGTGA. CDR3 bases: TGTGCCAGCAGCTCCGGCTCCACGCGGGGCGCAGATACGCAGTATTTT. As protein: CASSSGSTRGADTQYF.

A note on this clone: Other DNA sequences in this specimen translate into the identical CDR3. V is TRBV28 and J is TRBJ2-7, with D unclear. The germline V gene encodes CDR1 MDHEN and CDR2 SYDVKM. CDR3 length: 11 amino acids. Trimming stripped 3 bases from V and 4 bases from J, with 4 bases between. The CDR3 DNA is TGTGCCAGCAGTTTGAGATACGAGCAGTACTTC. Encoded protein: CASSLRYEQYF.

The chain has TRBV3-1 (or the pseudogene TRBV3-2) and TRBJ2-7, with 9 bases aligning to TRBD2. V gave up 3 bases and J gave up 7 bases; unmatched junction bases: 7. CDR1 is LGHDT, CDR2 YNNKEL, per germline (reference sequence). CDR3 length: 14 residues. Here the CDR3 DNA reads TGTGCCAGCAGCCAGTTAGCGGGGGAGGGGGAGCAGTACTTC. It yields the protein CASSQLAGEGEQYF.

The V gene is TRBV29-1, the J gene TRBJ2-3; tentative D call: TRBD2 (5 bases). The CDR3 extends over 16 amino acids. The V end was cut by 3 bases, the J end by 2 bases, with 18 bases between. From germline, CDR1 is SQVTM and CDR2 ANQGSEA. CDR3 coding DNA: TGCAGCGTTGACGACGGGAACAATTACATCACAGATACGCAGTATTTT. It encodes CSVDDGNNYITDTQYF.

Comments on this clone: The junction differs from germline at one of its ends, possibly a read error. The chain recombines TRBV28 with TRBJ1-5; D remains ambiguous. Germline lookup yields CDR1 MDHEN and CDR2 SYDVKM. The CDR3 is 13 residues long. CDR3 nucleotides: TGTGCCAGCAGTCCCTCGGTATTGTACACCGGAGATTTT. This sequence encodes CASSPSVLYTGDF. Full variable domain (remainder filled in from reference TRBV28 and TRBJ1-5): DVKVTQSSRYLVKRTGEKVFLECVQDMDHENMFWYRQDPGLGLRLIYFSYDVKMKEKGDIPEGYSVSREKKERFSLILESASTNQTSMYLCASSPSVLYTGDFGDGTRLSIL.

V is TRBV5-1 and J is TRBJ2-4, with 11 bases fitting TRBD2. The CDR3 extends over 20 amino acids. Germline values: CDR1 SGHRS, CDR2 YFSETQ. V lost 0 bases, J lost 0 bases, and 11 bases stayed unmatched. CDR3 sequence reads: CASSLARASGGILAKNIQYF. CDR3 coding DNA: TGCGCCAGCAGCTTGGCCAGGGCTAGCGGGGGGATCCTAGCCAAAAACATTCAGTACTTC.

The V and J genes are TRBV15 and TRBJ1-2; weak D call: TRBD1 (5 bases). V lost 1 base, J lost 4 bases, and 13 bases lay in between. The CDR3 sequence is 15 residues long. The germline V gene encodes CDR1 LNHNV and CDR2 YYDKDF (reference sequence). The CDR3 bases are TGTGCCACCAGCAGAGCCACTAGGGGAGCCTATGGCTACACCTTC. Its protein is CATSRATRGAYGYTF.

Points on this clone: This may come from a read error, since a much larger clone is one base off. The chain recombines TRBV7-2 with TRBJ2-5, with a weak D call TRBD1 (5 bases). V shed 2 bases and J shed 1 base, with 8 bases lying between them. The germline V gene encodes CDR1 SGHTA and CDR2 FQGNSA. The CDR3 is 14 residues long. The DNA for the CDR3 is TGTGCCAGCAGCTTACAGGGCACCCAAGAGACCCAGTACTTC. Translated: CASSLQGTQETQYF.

This rearrangement joins TRBV10-3 to TRBJ1-2; unclear D gene. The CDR3 is 12 amino acids. From germline, CDR1 is ENHRY and CDR2 SYGVKD. Trimming removed 9 bases from V and 1 base from J, with 9 bases in between. Here the CDR3 DNA reads TGTGCCATACATCACAGTAACTATGGCTACACCTTC. It is translated as CAIHHSNYGYTF.